The T cell receptor (beta chain) under discussion was sequenced for a study of blood T cell repertoires in COVID-19. At the level of the study: Researchers got acute and convalescent COVID-19 samples from the United States, Italy and Spain. In each case, the material was cDNA or gDNA derived from T cells, B-cell-depleted T cells, or PBMCs.

How the authors handled the data: Using reference gene primer amplification, nucleated cell counts were estimated. Only in-frame clones appear in the TCRdb table, and some are missing; sequencing was by immunoSEQ multiplex PCR. V and J calls plus clone size are reproduced from that table; the DNA served to infer D and trimming. This repertoire shows roughly 250,000 clones, about 87% found once; its top ten account for about 2.5%. The receptor comes from a woman aged 45-65 years with acute or convalescent COVID-19. Sample: peripheral blood.

This chain's CDR3 is CASRERSGRDEQYF. The CDR3, as DNA: TGTGCCAGCAGGGAAAGGAGCGGGAGGGACGAGCAGTACTTC. The chain carries TRBV2 and TRBJ2-7; 10 positions agree with TRBD2. Germline CDR1 SNHLY, CDR2 FYNNEI. The CDR3 consists of 14 residues. The ends lost 6 bases at V and 5 bases at J; junction bases unmatched: 7.